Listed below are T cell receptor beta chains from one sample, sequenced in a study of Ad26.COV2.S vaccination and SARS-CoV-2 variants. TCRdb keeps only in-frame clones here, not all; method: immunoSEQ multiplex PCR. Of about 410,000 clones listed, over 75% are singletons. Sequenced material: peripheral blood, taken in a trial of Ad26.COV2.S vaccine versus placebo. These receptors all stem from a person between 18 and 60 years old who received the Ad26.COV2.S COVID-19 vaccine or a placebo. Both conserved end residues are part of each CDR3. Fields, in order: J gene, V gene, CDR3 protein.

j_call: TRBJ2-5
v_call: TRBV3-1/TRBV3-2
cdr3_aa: CASKSWGDGKETQYF

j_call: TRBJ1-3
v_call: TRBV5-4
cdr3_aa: CASSLDRGGNTIYF

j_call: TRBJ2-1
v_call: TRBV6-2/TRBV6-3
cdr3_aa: CASSYRDSYNEQFF

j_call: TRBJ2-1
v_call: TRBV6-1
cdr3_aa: CASSDRFYNEQFF

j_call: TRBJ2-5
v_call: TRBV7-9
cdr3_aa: CASSLYGGETQYF

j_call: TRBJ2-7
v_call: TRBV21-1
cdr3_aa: CASSCRTSGGLYEQYF

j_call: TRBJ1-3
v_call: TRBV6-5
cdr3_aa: CASSYQGSTGNTMYF

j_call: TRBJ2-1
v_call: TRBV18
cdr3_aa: CASTASSFSYNEQFF

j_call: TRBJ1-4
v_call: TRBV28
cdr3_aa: CASSSNRGGEKLFF

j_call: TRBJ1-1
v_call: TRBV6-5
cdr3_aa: CASSSWTEAFF

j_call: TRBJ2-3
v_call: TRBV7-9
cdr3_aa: CASSPTDTQYF

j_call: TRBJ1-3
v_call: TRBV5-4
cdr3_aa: CASSADRGSGNTIYF

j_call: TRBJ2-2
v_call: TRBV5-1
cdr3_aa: CASSLAGKADTGELFF

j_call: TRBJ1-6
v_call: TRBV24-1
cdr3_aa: CATSDLGRGLGPYNSPLHF

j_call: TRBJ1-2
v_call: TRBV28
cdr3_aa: CASRDDRNYGYTF

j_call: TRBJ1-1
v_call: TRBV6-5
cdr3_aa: CASRLRTGADTEAFF

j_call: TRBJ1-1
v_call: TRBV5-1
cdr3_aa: CASSSWTDSFNTEAFF

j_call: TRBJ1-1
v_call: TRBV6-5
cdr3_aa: CASTTPGGNAEAFF

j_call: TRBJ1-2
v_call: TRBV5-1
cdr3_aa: CASSLEAEGGYTF

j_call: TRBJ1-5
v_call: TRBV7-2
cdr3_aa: CASSRQSNQPQHF

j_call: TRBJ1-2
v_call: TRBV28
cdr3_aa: CASSLGQPANYGYTF

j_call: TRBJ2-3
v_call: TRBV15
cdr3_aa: CATSRDEGDTQYF

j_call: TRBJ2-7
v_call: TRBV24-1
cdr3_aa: CATSDPSGGEQYF

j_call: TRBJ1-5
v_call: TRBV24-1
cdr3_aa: CATSEMGQAINQPQHF

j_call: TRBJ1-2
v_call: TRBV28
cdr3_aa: CASSLWTAGYGYTF

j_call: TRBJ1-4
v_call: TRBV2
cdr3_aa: CASRSGRGEKLFF

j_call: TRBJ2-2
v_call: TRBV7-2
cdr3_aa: CASSPYRGANTGELFF

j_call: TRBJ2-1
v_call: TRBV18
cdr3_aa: CASSVTAGTGGMGQFF

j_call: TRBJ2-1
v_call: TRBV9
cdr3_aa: CASSVDLINEQFF

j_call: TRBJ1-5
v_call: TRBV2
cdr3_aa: CASSEARRQPQHF

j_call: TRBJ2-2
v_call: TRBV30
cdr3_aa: CAWLPAGVTGELFF

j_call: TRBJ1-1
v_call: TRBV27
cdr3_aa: CASSLSTGGNTEAFF

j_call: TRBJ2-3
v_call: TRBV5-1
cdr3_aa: CASSAGLSSTDTQYF

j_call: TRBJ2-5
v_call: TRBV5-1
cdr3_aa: CATQRSGSRETQYF

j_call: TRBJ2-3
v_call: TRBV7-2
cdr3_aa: CASSLRGGDNTDTQYF

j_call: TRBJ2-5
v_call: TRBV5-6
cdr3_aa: CASTDVGLGETQYF

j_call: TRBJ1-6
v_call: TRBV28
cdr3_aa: CASSLDTDNSPLHF

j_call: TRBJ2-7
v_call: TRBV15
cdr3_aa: CATSRLWGQSHEQYF

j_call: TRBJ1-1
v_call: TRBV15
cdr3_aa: CATSRSRGGRETEAFF

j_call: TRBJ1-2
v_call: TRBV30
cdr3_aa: CAWRLTGYGYTF

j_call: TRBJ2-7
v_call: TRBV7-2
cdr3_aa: CASSPISGPYEQYF

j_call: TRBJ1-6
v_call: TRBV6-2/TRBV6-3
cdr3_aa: CASSYLGPLHF

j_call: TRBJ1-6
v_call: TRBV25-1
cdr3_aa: CASREEAINSPLHF

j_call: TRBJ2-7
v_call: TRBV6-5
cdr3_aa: CASRPESGPILEQYF

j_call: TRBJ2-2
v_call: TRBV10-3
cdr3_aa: CAISESGGVTGELFF

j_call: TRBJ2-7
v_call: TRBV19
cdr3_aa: CASSRSSGGSTYEQYF

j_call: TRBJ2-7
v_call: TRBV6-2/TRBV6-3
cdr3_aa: CASSGGRPPYEQYF

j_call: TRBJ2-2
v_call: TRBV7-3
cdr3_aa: CASSLNPGSVTGELFF

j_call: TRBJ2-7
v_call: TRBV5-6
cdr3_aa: CASSSPRGRTLPYEQYF

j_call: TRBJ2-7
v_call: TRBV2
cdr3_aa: CASMVHRERGGYEQYF

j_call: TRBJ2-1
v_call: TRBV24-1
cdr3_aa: CATSDIDLANEQFF

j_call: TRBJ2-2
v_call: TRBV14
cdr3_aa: CASSRTGVGELFF

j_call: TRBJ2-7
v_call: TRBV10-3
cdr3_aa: CAIAGLAYEQYF

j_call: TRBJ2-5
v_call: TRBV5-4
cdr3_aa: CASSLEQYQETQYF

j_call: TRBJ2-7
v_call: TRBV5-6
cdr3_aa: CASSLGRVRTYEQYF

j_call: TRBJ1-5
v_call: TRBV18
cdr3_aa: CASSPSARTGPNQPQHF

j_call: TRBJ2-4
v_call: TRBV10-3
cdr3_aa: CAISEFGGKGKNIQYF

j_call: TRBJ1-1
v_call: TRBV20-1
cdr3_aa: CSASGGIGTEAFF

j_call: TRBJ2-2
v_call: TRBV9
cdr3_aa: CASSDSGKNTGELFF